This is a list of T cell receptor beta chains from one sample in a study of immune cell composition in non-small cell lung cancer. Some clones are missing from TCRdb's copy, which holds only in-frame ones; the method was immunoSEQ multiplex PCR. The top ten clones hold 9.4% of a sample with about 3,500 clones, 80% to 85% of them seen once. The sequenced sample was non-adjacent lung tissue. The source of these receptors is a human donor with non-small cell lung cancer. Both conserved end residues are trimmed from each CDR3. Part of the rows lack a size; the others show once, few, many or a class for expanded clones.

clone_size: .
v_call: TRBV6-5
cdr3_aa: ASSPRLAGYEQY

clone_size: .
v_call: TRBV28
cdr3_aa: VTREGLGNTGELF

clone_size: .
v_call: TRBV7-9
cdr3_aa: ASSLATSGSYNEQF

clone_size: .
v_call: TRBV9
cdr3_aa: ASAITGTSGSNEQF

clone_size: .
v_call: TRBV6-5
cdr3_aa: ASEKMGKNIQY

clone_size: once
v_call: TRBV6-5
cdr3_aa: ASRSLRGEQY

clone_size: .
v_call: TRBV7-9
cdr3_aa: ASGPSGNTDTQY

clone_size: .
v_call: TRBV10-3
cdr3_aa: AISGRLAGADGELF

clone_size: .
v_call: TRBV19
cdr3_aa: AAGAVSYQPQH

clone_size: .
v_call: TRBV5-1
cdr3_aa: ASSLWASGSYEQY

clone_size: .
v_call: TRBV27
cdr3_aa: ASSLKGTNYGYT

clone_size: once
v_call: TRBV25-1
cdr3_aa: ASSEYGGTSGQETQY

clone_size: .
v_call: TRBV7-9
cdr3_aa: ASGTSGNTDTQY

clone_size: .
v_call: TRBV10-2
cdr3_aa: ASSSSQREGRYTDTQY

clone_size: .
v_call: TRBV19
cdr3_aa: ASTLSGSTGELF

clone_size: few
v_call: TRBV7-8
cdr3_aa: ASSPETGAKQPQH

clone_size: large
v_call: TRBV28
cdr3_aa: ASSFSPTAGDSTDTQY

clone_size: .
v_call: TRBV28
cdr3_aa: ASSLSGGGGYT

clone_size: .
v_call: TRBV6-5
cdr3_aa: ASSYVAGRTEAF

clone_size: .
v_call: TRBV19
cdr3_aa: ASSISPSTEAF

clone_size: .
v_call: TRBV27
cdr3_aa: ASSFDGNTIY